This entry describes one TCR beta chain. These data are taken from a study of blood T cell repertoires in COVID-19. Participants spanned ages about 18 to 95 years and resided in around 25 US areas. Which cohort a participant joined came from the clinical history participants gave. Symptom resolution, clearance, or two negative PCRs marked the recovered donors of Cohort 3. In the original workflow: Using reference gene primer amplification, nucleated cell counts were estimated. Sequencing was performed with immunoSEQ multiplex PCR; in TCRdb, only in-frame clones are kept and a portion is missing. V, J and clone size are those of that table, while D and trimming were read from the DNA. Of fewer than 350,000 clones in the sample, 88% are singletons; the top ten hold around 1%. V was clipped by 1 base and J by 4 bases, with 10 bases between them. The CDR3 spans 14 residues. Germline CDR1 and CDR2: LGHDT and YNNKEL (reference sequence).

The chain combines TRBV3-1 (or the pseudogene TRBV3-2) with TRBJ1-1, with no clear D. The TCR was taken from a woman aged 25 to 39 who had recovered from COVID-19. Material for sequencing was PBMCs or T cells enriched from blood (not recorded which). The CDR3 coding sequence is TGTGCCAGCAGCCAAGGTGGGCGGGGCACTGAAGCTTTCTTT. Its protein product is CASSQGGRGTEAFF.